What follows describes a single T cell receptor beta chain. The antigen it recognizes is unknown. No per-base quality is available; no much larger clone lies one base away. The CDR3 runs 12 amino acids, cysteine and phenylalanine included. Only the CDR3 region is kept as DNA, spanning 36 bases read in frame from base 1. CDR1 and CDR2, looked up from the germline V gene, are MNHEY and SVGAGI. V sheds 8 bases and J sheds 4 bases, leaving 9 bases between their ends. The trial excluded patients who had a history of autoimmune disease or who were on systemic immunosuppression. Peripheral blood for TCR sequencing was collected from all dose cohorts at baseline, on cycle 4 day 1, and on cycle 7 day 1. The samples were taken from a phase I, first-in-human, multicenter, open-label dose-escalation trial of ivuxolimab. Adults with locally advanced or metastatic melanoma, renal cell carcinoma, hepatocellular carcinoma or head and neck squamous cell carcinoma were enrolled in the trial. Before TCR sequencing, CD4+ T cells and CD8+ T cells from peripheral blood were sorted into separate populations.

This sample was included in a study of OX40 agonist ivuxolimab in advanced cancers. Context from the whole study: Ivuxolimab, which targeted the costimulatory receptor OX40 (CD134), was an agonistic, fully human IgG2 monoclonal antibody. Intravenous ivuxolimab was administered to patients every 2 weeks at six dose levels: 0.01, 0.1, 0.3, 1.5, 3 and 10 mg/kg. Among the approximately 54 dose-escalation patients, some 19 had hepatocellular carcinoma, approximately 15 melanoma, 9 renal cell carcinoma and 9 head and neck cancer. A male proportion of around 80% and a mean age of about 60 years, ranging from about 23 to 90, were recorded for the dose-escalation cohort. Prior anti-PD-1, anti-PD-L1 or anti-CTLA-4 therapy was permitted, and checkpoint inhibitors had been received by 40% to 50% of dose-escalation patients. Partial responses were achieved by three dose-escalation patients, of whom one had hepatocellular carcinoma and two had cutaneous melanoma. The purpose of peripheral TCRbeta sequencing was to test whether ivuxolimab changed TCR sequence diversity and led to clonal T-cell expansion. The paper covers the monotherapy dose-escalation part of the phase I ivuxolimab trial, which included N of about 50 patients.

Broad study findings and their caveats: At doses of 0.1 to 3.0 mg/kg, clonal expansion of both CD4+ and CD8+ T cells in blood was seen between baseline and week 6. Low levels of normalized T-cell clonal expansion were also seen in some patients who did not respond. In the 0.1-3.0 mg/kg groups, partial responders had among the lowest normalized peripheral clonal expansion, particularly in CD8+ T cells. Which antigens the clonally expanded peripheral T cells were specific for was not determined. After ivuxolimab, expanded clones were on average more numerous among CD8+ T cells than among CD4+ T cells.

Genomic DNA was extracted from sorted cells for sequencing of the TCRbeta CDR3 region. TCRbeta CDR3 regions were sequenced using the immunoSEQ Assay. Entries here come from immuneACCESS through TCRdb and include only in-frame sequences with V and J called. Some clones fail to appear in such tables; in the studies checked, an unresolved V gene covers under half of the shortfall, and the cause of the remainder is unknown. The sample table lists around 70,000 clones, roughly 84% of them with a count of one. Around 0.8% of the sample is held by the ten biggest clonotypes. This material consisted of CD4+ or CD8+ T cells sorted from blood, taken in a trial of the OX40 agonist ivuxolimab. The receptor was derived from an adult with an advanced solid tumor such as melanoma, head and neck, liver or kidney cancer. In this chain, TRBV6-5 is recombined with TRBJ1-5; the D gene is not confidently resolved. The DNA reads TGTGCCAGCGGCAGGACGAATCAGCCCCAGCATTTT. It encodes CASGRTNQPQHF.